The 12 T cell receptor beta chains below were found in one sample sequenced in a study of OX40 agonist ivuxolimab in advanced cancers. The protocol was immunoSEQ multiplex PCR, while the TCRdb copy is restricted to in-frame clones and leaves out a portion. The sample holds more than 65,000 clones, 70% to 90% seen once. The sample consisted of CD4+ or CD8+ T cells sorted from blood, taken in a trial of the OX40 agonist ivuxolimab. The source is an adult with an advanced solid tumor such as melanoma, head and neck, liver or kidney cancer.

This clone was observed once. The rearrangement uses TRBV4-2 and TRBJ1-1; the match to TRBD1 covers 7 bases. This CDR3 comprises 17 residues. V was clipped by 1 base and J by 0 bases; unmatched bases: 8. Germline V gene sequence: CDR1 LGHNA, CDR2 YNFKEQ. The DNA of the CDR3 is TGTGCCAGCAGCCAAGCCCTCGCAGGGGGATTGAACACTGAAGCTTTCTTT. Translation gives CASSQALAGGLNTEAFF.

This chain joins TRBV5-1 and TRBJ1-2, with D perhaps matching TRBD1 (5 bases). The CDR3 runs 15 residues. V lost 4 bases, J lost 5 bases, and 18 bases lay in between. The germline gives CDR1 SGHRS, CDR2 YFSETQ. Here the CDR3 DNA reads TGCGCCAGCAGCCAGGACATCCTGGGGGTGTATGGCTACACCTTC. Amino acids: CASSQDILGVYGYTF.

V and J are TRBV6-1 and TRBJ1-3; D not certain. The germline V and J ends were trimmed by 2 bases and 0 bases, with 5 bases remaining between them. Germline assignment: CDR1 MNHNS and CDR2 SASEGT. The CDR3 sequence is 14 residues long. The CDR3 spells CASSELVSGNTIYF. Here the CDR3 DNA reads TGTGCCAGCAGTGAATTAGTCTCTGGAAACACCATATATTTT.

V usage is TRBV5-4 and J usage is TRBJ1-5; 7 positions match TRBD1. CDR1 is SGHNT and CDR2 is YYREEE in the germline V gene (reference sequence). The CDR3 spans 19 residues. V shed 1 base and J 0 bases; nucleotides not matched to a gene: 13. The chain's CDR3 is CASSLKTPWDSYSNQPQHF. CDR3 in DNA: TGTGCCAGCAGCTTGAAGACCCCGTGGGACAGCTATAGCAATCAGCCCCAGCATTTT.

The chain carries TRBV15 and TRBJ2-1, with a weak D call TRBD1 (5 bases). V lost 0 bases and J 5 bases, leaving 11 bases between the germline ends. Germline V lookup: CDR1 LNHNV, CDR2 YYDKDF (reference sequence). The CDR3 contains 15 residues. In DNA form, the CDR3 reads TGTGCCACCAGCAGAGATAATGGGGCCGACAATGAGCAGTTCTTC. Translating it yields CATSRDNGADNEQFF.

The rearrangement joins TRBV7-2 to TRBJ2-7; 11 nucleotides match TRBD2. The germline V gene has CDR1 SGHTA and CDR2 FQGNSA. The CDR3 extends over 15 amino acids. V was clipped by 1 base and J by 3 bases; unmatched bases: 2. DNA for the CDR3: TGTGCCAGCAGCTTAGGGACTAGCGGGCACTACGAGCAGTACTTC. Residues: CASSLGTSGHYEQYF.

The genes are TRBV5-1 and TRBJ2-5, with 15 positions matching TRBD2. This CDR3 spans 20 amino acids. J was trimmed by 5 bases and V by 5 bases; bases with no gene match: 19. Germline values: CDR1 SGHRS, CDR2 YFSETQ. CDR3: CASSKGLAGGPGPHKETQYF. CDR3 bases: TGCGCCAGCAGTAAAGGACTAGCGGGAGGGCCGGGTCCCCACAAGGAGACCCAGTACTTC.

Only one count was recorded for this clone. In DNA form, the CDR3 reads TGTGCCAGCGGTTCAGGCTTCTTAAGGGGAAAGGAAAAGACCCAGTACTTC. Its translation is CASGSGFLRGKEKTQYF. V is TRBV28 and J is TRBJ2-5; D is perhaps TRBD1 (5 bases). The CDR3 is made up of 17 amino acids. Per the germline V gene, CDR1 is MDHEN and CDR2 is SYDVKM. Trimming cost V 8 bases and J 6 bases, with 28 bases left between them.

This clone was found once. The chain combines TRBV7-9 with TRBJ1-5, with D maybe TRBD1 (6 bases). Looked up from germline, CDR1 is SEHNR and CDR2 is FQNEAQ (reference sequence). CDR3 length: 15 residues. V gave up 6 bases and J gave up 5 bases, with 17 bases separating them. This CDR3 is CASSDNRVSHQPQHF. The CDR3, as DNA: TGTGCCAGCAGTGATAACAGGGTATCTCATCAGCCCCAGCATTTT. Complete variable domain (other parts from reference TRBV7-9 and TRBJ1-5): DTGVSQNPRHKITKRGQNVTFRCDPISEHNRLYWYRQTLGQGPEFLTYFQNEAQLEKSRLLSDRFSAERPKGSFSTLEIQRTEQGDSAMYLCASSDNRVSHQPQHFGDGTRLSIL.

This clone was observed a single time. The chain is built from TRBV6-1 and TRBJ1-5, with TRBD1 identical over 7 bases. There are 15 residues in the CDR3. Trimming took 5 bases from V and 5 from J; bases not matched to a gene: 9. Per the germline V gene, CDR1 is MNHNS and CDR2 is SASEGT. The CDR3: CASSTSRTGYQPQHF. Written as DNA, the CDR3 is TGTGCCAGCAGTACCTCCAGGACAGGCTATCAGCCCCAGCATTTT.

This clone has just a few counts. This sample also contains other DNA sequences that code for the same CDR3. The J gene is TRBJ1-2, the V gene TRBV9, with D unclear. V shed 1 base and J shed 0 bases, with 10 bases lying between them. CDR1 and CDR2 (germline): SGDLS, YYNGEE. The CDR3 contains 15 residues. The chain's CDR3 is CASSVSPGPNYGYTF. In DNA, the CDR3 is TGTGCCAGCAGCGTAAGTCCGGGCCCTAACTATGGCTACACCTTC.

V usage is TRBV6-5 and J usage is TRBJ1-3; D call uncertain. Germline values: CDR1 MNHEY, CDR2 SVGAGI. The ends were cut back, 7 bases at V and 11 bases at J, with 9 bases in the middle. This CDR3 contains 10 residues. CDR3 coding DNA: TGTGCCAGCACCGGCAACGCCATATATTTT. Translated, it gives CASTGNAIYF.